The 23 T cell receptor beta chains below were found in one sample sequenced in a study of memory CD4+ T cells and cytomegalovirus serostatus. The sort gate was single viable CD3+CD4+CD8-CD45RO+ cells for memory CD4+ T cells. Sequencing used immunoSEQ multiplex PCR; TCRdb keeps in-frame clones, though not all of them. Here the sample spans about 59,000 clones, roughly 77% being singletons. Specimen: memory CD4+ T cells from blood. The receptors originated from an adult in good health and CMV-seronegative.

The chain combines TRBV4-2 with TRBJ1-1; D is ambiguous. The CDR3 extends over 15 amino acids. V was clipped by 1 base and J by 3 bases, with 12 bases between them. From germline, CDR1 is LGHNA and CDR2 YNFKEQ. The CDR3 DNA follows: TGTGCCAGCAGCCAAGCGACCCCATTGTACACTGAAGCTTTCTTT. Its protein is CASSQATPLYTEAFF.

V gene TRBV5-1 combines with J gene TRBJ2-1, with D perhaps being TRBD1 or TRBD2 (5 bases each). Trimming took off 7 bases at V and 9 bases at J, with 20 bases between the two ends. Germline V gene lookup returns CDR1 SGHRS and CDR2 YFSETQ. CDR3 size: 14 residues. The CDR3 protein is CASELQGRDGEQFF. The CDR3 DNA is TGCGCCAGCGAGCTGCAAGGTAGGGACGGTGAGCAGTTCTTC.

This clone occurred once. This chain links TRBV2 with TRBJ1-1; D is unresolved. Germline V CDR1 and CDR2: SNHLY, FYNNEI. Between the trimmed V and J ends, which lost 7 bases and 0 bases, there was a span of 15 bases. The CDR3 sequence is 15 residues long. CDR3 bases: TGTGCCAGCACCTCGGAAGGAGGAGTGAACACTGAAGCTTTCTTT. Its protein is CASTSEGGVNTEAFF.

This chain links TRBV29-1 with TRBJ1-1, with 11 bases that match TRBD1. Germline V lookup: CDR1 SQVTM, CDR2 ANQGSEA. Unmatched junction bases numbered 12, after V lost 6 bases and J lost 3 bases. The length of the CDR3 is 16 residues. CDR3 region: CSVRNPGQGEDTEAFF. The CDR3 DNA sequence: TGCAGCGTCCGCAATCCGGGACAGGGGGAAGACACTGAAGCTTTCTTT.

This CDR3 is CASSQVRTWDEQFF. Here the CDR3 DNA reads TGTGCCAGCAGCCAAGTCCGAACTTGGGATGAGCAGTTCTTC. The chain uses TRBV14 and TRBJ2-1; no clear D gene. The CDR3 is 14 residues long. CDR1 is SGHDN, CDR2 FVKESK, per germline. V lost 1 base and J 8 bases, leaving 12 bases between the germline ends. The full variable domain, its missing parts supplied by reference TRBV14 and TRBJ2-1, is EAGVTQFPSHSVIEKGQTVTLRCDPISGHDNLYWYRRVMGKEIKFLLHFVKESKQDESGMPNNRFLAERTGGTYSTLKVQPAELEDSGVYFCASSQVRTWDEQFFGPGTRLTVL.

The V gene is TRBV7-2, the J gene TRBJ2-2, with D hard to call. Between the trimmed V and J ends, which lost 7 bases and 1 base, there was a span of 4 bases. CDR1 and CDR2 (germline): SGHTA, FQGNSA. The CDR3 is made up of 12 amino acids. This CDR3 reads CASTVNTGELFF. As DNA, the CDR3 is TGTGCCAGCACCGTGAACACCGGGGAGCTGTTTTTT.

The gene calls are TRBV5-1 and TRBJ2-3; no clear D. From germline, CDR1 is SGHRS and CDR2 YFSETQ. V was cut by 4 bases and J by 2 bases, with 11 bases left in between. This CDR3 is built from 14 residues. The CDR3 region has the DNA TGCGCCAGCAGCCCCCTCTCTCCCACAGATACGCAGTATTTT. Translating gives CASSPLSPTDTQYF. Using reference TRBV5-1 and TRBJ2-3 for the parts outside the CDR3, the full variable domain is KAGVTQTPRYLIKTRGQQVTLSCSPISGHRSVSWYQQTPGQGLQFLFEYFSETQRNKGNFPGRFSGRQFSNSRSEMNVSTLELGDSALYLCASSPLSPTDTQYFGPGTRLTVL.

V usage is TRBV7-3 and J usage is TRBJ2-2; 8 bases are shared with TRBD2. CDR3 length equals 16 residues. Germline V gives CDR1 SGHTA, CDR2 FQGTGA. V was pared by 5 bases and J by 6 bases, with 11 bases of the junction left unmatched. In DNA form, the CDR3 reads TGTGCCAGCAGCGATCAGGCGACTAGCGTGGCCGGGGAGCTGTTTTTT. It yields the protein CASSDQATSVAGELFF.

This clone turned up a few times. The chain links TRBV7-2 to TRBJ2-1; D ambiguous. Germline CDR1 SGHTA, CDR2 FQGNSA. The V and J ends lost 5 bases and 4 bases respectively, with 9 bases between them. The CDR3 is 13 residues long. The CDR3 here is CASSPNTYNEQFF. CDR3 bases: TGTGCCAGCAGCCCCAACACGTACAATGAGCAGTTCTTC.

The chain employs TRBV4-2 and TRBJ2-1; 7 nucleotides match TRBD2. Looked up from germline, CDR1 is LGHNA and CDR2 is YNFKEQ. The CDR3 has 16 amino acids. Losses at the gene ends were 0 bases for V and 1 base for J; bases not matched to a gene: 3. Here the CDR3 DNA reads TGTGCCAGCAGCCAAGAGCGGGAGTTGTCCTACAATGAGCAGTTCTTC. It encodes CASSQERELSYNEQFF.

The V gene is TRBV28, the J gene TRBJ2-5; a weak D match, TRBD1 (7 bases). Trimming took off 7 bases at V and 5 bases at J, with 20 bases between the two ends. Germline V lookup: CDR1 MDHEN, CDR2 SYDVKM. The CDR3 totals 15 residues. The CDR3 region has the DNA TGTGCCAGCATCCGAAAGACAGGGAGGCACGAGACCCAGTACTTC. Amino acid sequence: CASIRKTGRHETQYF.

This sequence joins TRBV9 and TRBJ2-1; 9 bases line up with TRBD2. V was pared by 3 bases and J by 4 bases, with 5 bases of the junction left unmatched. This CDR3 contains 15 residues. In germline, CDR1 is SGDLS, CDR2 YYNGEE. CDR3 amino acids: CASSGVAGVYNEQFF. CDR3 bases: TGTGCCAGCAGCGGGGTAGCGGGAGTGTACAATGAGCAGTTCTTC.

The chain combines TRBV5-6 with TRBJ2-1; TRBD1 is a possible D gene (6 bases). Germline CDR1 SGHDT, CDR2 YYEEEE. Trimming left V 2 bases short and J 0 bases short, with 9 bases between. CDR3 size: 15 residues. The CDR3 coding sequence is TGTGCCAGCAGCTTCGGCAGGGGCTCCTACAATGAGCAGTTCTTC. This gives the protein CASSFGRGSYNEQFF.

The chain combines TRBV28 with TRBJ1-5; TRBD1 might be the D (6 bases). The CDR3 contains 14 residues. The germline gives CDR1 MDHEN, CDR2 SYDVKM. V was cut by 5 bases and J by 0 bases, with 8 bases left in between. The CDR3 loop is CASSEGGSNQPQHF. CDR3 coding DNA: TGTGCCAGCAGTGAGGGGGGTAGCAATCAGCCCCAGCATTTT.

This clone showed up just a few times. This chain joins TRBV6-4 and TRBJ2-1; the match to TRBD2 covers 7 bases. J was trimmed by 6 bases and V by 3 bases; bases with no gene match: 8. The CDR3 totals 15 residues. The germline V gene has CDR1 MRHNA and CDR2 SNTAGT. CDR3 amino acids: CASSDGGRPSNEQFF. Written as DNA, the CDR3 is TGTGCCAGCAGTGATGGCGGGAGACCTTCCAATGAGCAGTTCTTC.

V usage is TRBV28 and J usage is TRBJ2-1, with 7 bases identical to TRBD2. Germline lookup yields CDR1 MDHEN and CDR2 SYDVKM. The J segment lost 7 bases and the V segment lost 3 bases, leaving 12 bases of the junction unmatched. The CDR3 sequence is 16 residues long. The CDR3 DNA is TGTGCCAGCAGTTTTGGCGAGGGACTATGGTTGAATGAGCAGTTCTTC. This gives the protein CASSFGEGLWLNEQFF.

This clone was seen a single time. The junction shows a germline mismatch at one end, possibly a read error. The J gene is TRBJ2-3, the V gene TRBV14; a weak D match, TRBD2 (5 bases). The CDR3 is 15 amino acids. CDR1 is SGHDN, CDR2 FVKESK, per germline. The CDR3 is CASTQGSGITDTQYF. The CDR3 bases are TGTGCCAGCACCCAAGGGAGCGGCATAACAGATACGCAGTATTTT.

The genes are TRBV7-2 and TRBJ2-7, with D maybe TRBD1 (6 bases). The germline V and J ends were trimmed by 5 bases and 2 bases, with 13 bases remaining between them. This CDR3 is built from 14 residues. CDR1 SGHTA and CDR2 FQGNSA come from the germline V gene. For the CDR3, the DNA is TGTGCCAGCAGCGGGACATATTCGGCCTACGAGCAGTACTTC. Amino acid sequence: CASSGTYSAYEQYF.

The CDR3 loop reads CASRVQGASTDTQYF. The CDR3 DNA reads TGTGCCAGCAGAGTACAGGGGGCTAGCACAGATACGCAGTATTTT. This rearrangement joins TRBV2 to TRBJ2-3; TRBD1 matches at 9 bases. V lost 6 bases to trimming and J lost 0 bases; unmatched junction nucleotides: 4. CDR3 length equals 15 residues. The germline V gene has CDR1 SNHLY and CDR2 FYNNEI.

In this sample, this clone turned up a few times. V and J are TRBV5-1 and TRBJ2-3; 8 positions match TRBD1. Trimming at V came to 4 bases and at J to 2 bases, leaving 3 bases not matched to a gene. CDR1 and CDR2 (germline): SGHRS, YFSETQ. The CDR3 is made up of 14 amino acids. DNA for the CDR3: TGCGCCAGCAGCCCCAGGGGGCCCACAGATACGCAGTATTTT. This codes for CASSPRGPTDTQYF.

This sequence joins TRBV19 and TRBJ2-1, with a possible D match to TRBD2 (6 bases). V lost 0 bases, J lost 1 base, and 13 bases lay in between. Germline CDR1 and CDR2: LNHDA and SQIVND (reference sequence). The CDR3 spans 17 residues. Here the CDR3 reads CASSIDGMGGSYNEQFF. The DNA of the CDR3 is TGTGCCAGTAGTATAGACGGGATGGGGGGATCCTACAATGAGCAGTTCTTC.

The rearrangement links TRBV23-1 to TRBJ2-7; 7 positions agree with TRBD2. TRBV23-1 is designated an ORF whose function remains uncertain. The V segment lost 6 bases and the J segment 2 bases; nucleotides outside the gene matches: 10. There are 15 residues in the CDR3. The DNA for the CDR3 is TGCGCCAGCAGGGAGAGACTAGCCGTTACCTACGAGCAGTACTTC. Residues: CASRERLAVTYEQYF.

The chain combines TRBV15 with TRBJ2-5; TRBD2 is a possible D gene (7 bases). Germline values: CDR1 LNHNV, CDR2 YYDKDF (reference sequence). This CDR3 region has 14 residues. Trimming took 5 bases from V and 5 from J, leaving 15 bases between them. For the CDR3, the DNA is TGTGCCACCAGCCGTGGCGGGGGCCGGGAGACCCAGTACTTC. Residues: CATSRGGGRETQYF.